The source of this T cell receptor (beta chain) is a study of T cells in Graves' hyperthyroidism and ophthalmopathy. The CDR3 regions of TCR beta were amplified from RNA transcripts. During a first-round RT-PCR of the TCR CDR3, the HTBI primer set was used. From the multiplex PCR reads, TCRdb called clonotypes with MiXCR, one entry per CDR3 protein. The table shows around 340,000 distinct CDR3 sequences, with approximately 18% occurring only once. Study-level points and caveats: The model anticipated ophthalmopathy a median about six months pre-onset.

Trimming cost V 0 bases and J 0 bases, with 12 bases left between them. CDR3 length: 18 residues. CDR1 LGHDT and CDR2 YNNKEL come from the germline V gene (reference sequence). This clonotype was recorded many times. What it binds is not known. Newly diagnosed hyperthyroidism patients aged 18 to 65 years had disease lasting under 2 months. Uncontrolled infection, other autoimmune disease, pregnancy or lactation disqualified patients from enrolment. J is TRBJ1-6 and V is TRBV3-1; no definite D call. This receptor was taken from a woman under 40 with Graves' hyperthyroidism that later progressed to Graves' ophthalmopathy. What was sequenced was blood. The DNA of the CDR3 is TGTGCCAGCAGCCAAGATCTTACGTCGGACTCCTATAATTCACCCCTCCACTTT. Amino acid sequence: CASSQDLTSDSYNSPLHF.